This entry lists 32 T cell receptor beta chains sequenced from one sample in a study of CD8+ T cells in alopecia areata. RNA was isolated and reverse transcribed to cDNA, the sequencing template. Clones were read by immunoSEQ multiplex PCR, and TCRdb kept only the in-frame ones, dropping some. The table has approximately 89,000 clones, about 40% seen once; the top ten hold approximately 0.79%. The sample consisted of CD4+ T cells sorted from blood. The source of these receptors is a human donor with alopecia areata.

The CDR3 coding sequence is TGCGCCAGCAGCCAAGCTAGCGGGAATGAGCAGTTCTTC. As protein: CASSQASGNEQFF. The chain employs TRBV4-3 and TRBJ2-1; 8 bases map to TRBD2. Trimming at V came to 1 base and at J to 7 bases, leaving 0 bases not matched to a gene. This CDR3 region has 13 residues. Germline V gives CDR1 LGHNA, CDR2 YSLEER.

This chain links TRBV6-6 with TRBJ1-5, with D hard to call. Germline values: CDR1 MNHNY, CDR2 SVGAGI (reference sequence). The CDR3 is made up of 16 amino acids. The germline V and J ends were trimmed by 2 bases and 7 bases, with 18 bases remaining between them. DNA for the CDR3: TGTGCCAGCAGTTACCTTGGTTTCGGGTCGGGACAGCCCCAGCATTTT. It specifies CASSYLGFGSGQPQHF.

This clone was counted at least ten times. The chain's CDR3 is CASSPNGPGDTQYF. CDR3 nucleotides: TGTGCCAGCAGCCCTAACGGGCCCGGAGATACGCAGTATTTT. The rearrangement links TRBV7-2 to TRBJ2-3, with unresolved D. This CDR3 has 14 residues. The V end was cut by 5 bases, the J end by 5 bases, with 14 bases between. Germline loops: CDR1 SGHTA, CDR2 FQGNSA. Full variable domain (rest looked up from reference TRBV7-2 and TRBJ2-3): GAGVSQSPSNKVTEKGKDVELRCDPISGHTALYWYRQSLGQGLEFLIYFQGNSAPDKSGLPSDRFSAERTGGSVSTLTIQRTQQEDSAVYLCASSPNGPGDTQYFGPGTRLTVL.

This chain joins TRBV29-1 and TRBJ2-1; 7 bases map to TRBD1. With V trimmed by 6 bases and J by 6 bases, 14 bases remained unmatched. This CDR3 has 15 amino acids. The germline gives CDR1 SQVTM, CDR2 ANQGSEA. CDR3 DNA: TGCAGCGTGACAGGGAATTCACCCTTAGGCAATGAGCAGTTCTTC. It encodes CSVTGNSPLGNEQFF.

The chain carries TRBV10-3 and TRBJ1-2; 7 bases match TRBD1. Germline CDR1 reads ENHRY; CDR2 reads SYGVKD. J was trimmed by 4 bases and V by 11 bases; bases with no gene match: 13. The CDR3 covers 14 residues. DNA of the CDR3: TGTGCCGCAGAAGACAGGGAAACTTTCTATGGCTACACCTTC. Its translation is CAAEDRETFYGYTF.

The CDR3 here is CSVTRTGRGDTEAFF. CDR3 in DNA: TGCAGCGTCACCCGGACAGGGAGAGGGGACACTGAAGCTTTCTTT. This rearrangement joins TRBV29-1 to TRBJ1-1; 8 bases are a match to TRBD1. Germline V gives CDR1 SQVTM, CDR2 ANQGSEA. V dropped 6 bases and J dropped 3; count of bases not matched to a gene: 12. The CDR3 length is 15 residues.

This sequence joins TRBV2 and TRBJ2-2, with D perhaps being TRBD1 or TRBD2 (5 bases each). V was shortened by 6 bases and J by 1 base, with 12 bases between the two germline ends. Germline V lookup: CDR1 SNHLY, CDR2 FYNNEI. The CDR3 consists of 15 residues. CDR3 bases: TGTGCCAGCAGAGCCGGGACCCAGAACACCGGGGAGCTGTTTTTT. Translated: CASRAGTQNTGELFF.

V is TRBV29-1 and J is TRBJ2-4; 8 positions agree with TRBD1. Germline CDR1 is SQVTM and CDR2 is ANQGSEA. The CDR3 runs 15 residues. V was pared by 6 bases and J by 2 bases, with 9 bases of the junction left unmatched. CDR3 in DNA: TGCAGCGTGGGGACGACAGGGGTGACCAAAAACATTCAGTACTTC. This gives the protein CSVGTTGVTKNIQYF.

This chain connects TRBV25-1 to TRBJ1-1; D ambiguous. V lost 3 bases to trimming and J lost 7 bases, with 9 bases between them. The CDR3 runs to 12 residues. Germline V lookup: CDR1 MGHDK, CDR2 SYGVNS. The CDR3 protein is CASSDLRGEAFF. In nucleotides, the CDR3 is TGTGCCAGCAGTGACCTCCGGGGTGAAGCTTTCTTT. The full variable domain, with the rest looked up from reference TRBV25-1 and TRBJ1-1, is EADIYQTPRYLVIGTGKKITLECSQTMGHDKMYWYQQDPGMELHLIHYSYGVNSTEKGDLSSESTVSRIRTEHFPLTLESARPSHTSQYLCASSDLRGEAFFGQGTRLTVV.

The CDR3, as DNA: TGTGCCTGGCCTGACAGGAGGACCGGGGAGCTGTTTTTT. This gives the protein CAWPDRRTGELFF. V gene TRBV30 combines with J gene TRBJ2-2; a weak D match, TRBD1 (6 bases). V dropped 5 bases and J dropped 5 bases, with 12 bases sitting between them. Looked up from germline, CDR1 is GTSNPN and CDR2 is SVGIG (reference sequence). The CDR3 has 13 residues.

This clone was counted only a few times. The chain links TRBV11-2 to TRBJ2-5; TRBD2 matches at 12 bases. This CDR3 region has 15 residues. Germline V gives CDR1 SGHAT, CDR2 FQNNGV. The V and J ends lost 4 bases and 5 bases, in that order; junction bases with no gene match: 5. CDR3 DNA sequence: TGTGCCAGCAGCTCTCGACTAGCGGGGGTGGAGACCCAGTACTTC. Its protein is CASSSRLAGVETQYF.

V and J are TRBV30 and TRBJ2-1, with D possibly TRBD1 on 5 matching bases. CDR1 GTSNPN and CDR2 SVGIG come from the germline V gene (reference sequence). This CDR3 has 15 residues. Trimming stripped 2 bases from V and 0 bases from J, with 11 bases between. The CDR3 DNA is TGTGCCTGGAGTAAGACAGCGAGCTCCTACAATGAGCAGTTCTTC. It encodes CAWSKTASSYNEQFF.

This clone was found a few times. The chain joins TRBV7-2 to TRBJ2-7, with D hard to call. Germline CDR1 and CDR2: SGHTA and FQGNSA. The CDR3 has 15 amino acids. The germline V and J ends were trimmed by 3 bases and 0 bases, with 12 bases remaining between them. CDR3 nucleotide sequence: TGTGCCAGCAGCTTGACCCCGCTTGACTCCTACGAGCAGTACTTC. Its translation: CASSLTPLDSYEQYF.

CDR3 DNA: TGTGCCAGCAGCGCGGAGGGGCGGAACACAGATACGCAGTATTTT. Residues: CASSAEGRNTDTQYF. V and J are TRBV11-2 and TRBJ2-3, with a tentative D call TRBD2 (6 bases). The CDR3 contains 15 residues. Germline V CDR1 and CDR2: SGHAT, FQNNGV. Trimming stripped 5 bases from V and 2 bases from J, with 14 bases between.

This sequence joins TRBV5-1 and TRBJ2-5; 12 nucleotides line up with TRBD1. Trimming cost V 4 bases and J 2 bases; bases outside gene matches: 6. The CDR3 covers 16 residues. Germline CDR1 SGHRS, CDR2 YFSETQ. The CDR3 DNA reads TGCGCCAGCAGCAAGGGACAGGGGGCGACTCAAGAGACCCAGTACTTC. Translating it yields CASSKGQGATQETQYF.

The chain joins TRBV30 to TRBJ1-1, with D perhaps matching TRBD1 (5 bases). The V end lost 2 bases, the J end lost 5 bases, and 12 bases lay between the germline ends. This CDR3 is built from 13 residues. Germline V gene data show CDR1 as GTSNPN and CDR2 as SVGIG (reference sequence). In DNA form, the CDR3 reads TGTGCCTGGAGTATAGGGGCAGGGACTGAAGCTTTCTTT. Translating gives CAWSIGAGTEAFF.

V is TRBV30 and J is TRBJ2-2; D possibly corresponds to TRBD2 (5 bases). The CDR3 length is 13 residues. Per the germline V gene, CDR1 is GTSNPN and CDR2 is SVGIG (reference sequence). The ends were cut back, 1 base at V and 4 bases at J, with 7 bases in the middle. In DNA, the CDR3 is TGTGCCTGGAGTGGGAGGCGCACCGGGGAGCTGTTTTTT. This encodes CAWSGRRTGELFF.

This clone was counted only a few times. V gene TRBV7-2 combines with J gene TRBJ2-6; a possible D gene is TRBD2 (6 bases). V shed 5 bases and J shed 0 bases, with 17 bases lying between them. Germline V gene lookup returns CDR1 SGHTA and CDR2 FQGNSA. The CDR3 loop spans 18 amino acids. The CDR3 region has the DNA TGTGCCAGCAGCCTGTCGGGACTTCTGCTCTCTGGGGCCAACGTCCTGACTTTC. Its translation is CASSLSGLLLSGANVLTF.

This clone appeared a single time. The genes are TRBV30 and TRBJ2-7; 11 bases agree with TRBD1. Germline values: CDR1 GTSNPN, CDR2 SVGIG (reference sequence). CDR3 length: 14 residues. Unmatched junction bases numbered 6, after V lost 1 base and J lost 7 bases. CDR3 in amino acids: CAWSGTGGWGEQYF. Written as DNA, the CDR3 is TGTGCCTGGAGTGGGACAGGGGGCTGGGGGGAGCAGTACTTC. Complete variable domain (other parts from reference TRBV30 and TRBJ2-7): SQTIHQWPATLVQPVGSPLSLECTVEGTSNPNLYWYRQAAGRGLQLLFYSVGIGQISSEVPQNLSASRPQDRQFILSSKKLLLSDSGFYLCAWSGTGGWGEQYFGPGTRLTVT.

This CDR3 is CSARDRGGTEAFF. Written as DNA, the CDR3 is TGCAGCGCCCGGGACAGGGGGGGCACTGAAGCTTTCTTT. The chain combines TRBV29-1 with TRBJ1-1; 11 bases fit TRBD1. V was clipped by 7 bases and J by 4 bases; unmatched bases: 5. Germline loops: CDR1 SQVTM, CDR2 ANQGSEA. CDR3 length equals 13 residues.

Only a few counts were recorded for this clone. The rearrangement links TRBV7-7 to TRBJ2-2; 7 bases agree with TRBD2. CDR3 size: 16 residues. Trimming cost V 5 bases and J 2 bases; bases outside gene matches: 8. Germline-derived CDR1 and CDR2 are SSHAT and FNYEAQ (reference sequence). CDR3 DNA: TGTGCCAGCAGCCCCACCCCGGGACTAAACACCGGGGAGCTGTTTTTT. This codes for CASSPTPGLNTGELFF.

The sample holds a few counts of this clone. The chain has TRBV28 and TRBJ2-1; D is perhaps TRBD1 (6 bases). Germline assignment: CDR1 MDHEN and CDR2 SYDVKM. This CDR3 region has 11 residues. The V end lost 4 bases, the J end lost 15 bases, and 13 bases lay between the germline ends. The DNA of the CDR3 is TGTGCCAGCAGTTCCTTACAGGGATCGTTCTTC. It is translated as CASSSLQGSFF.

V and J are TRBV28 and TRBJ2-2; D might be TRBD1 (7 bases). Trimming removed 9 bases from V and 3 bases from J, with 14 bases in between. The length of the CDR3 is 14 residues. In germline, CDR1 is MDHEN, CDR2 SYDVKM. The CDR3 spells CASGGTAYTGELFF. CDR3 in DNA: TGTGCCAGTGGGGGGACAGCGTACACCGGGGAGCTGTTTTTT.

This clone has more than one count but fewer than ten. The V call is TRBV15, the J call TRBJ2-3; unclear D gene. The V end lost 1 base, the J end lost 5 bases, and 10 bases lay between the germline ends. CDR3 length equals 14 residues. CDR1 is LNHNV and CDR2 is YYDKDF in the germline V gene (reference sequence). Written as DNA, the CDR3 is TGTGCCACCAGCAGAGGAACCTTAAGAGATACGCAGTATTTT. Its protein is CATSRGTLRDTQYF.

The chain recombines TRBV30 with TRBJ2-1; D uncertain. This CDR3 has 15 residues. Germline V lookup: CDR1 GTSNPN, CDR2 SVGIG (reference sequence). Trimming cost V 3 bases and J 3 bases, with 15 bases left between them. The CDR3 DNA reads TGTGCCTGGAGGCCTGGGCTGGACCACTACAATGAGCAGTTCTTC. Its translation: CAWRPGLDHYNEQFF.

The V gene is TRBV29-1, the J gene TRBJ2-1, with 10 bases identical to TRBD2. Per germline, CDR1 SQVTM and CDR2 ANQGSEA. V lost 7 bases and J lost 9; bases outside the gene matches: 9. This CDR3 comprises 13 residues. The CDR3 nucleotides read TGCAGCGCACGACCGGGACTAGCGATTGAGCAGTTCTTC. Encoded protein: CSARPGLAIEQFF.

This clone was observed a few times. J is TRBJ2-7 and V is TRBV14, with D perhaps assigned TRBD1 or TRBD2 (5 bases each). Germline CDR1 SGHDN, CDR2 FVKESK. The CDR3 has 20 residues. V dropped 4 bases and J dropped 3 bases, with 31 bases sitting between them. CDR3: CASSPIEINNRDRWDYEQYF. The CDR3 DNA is TGTGCCAGCAGCCCCATCGAAATTAATAACCGGGACCGTTGGGACTACGAGCAGTACTTC.

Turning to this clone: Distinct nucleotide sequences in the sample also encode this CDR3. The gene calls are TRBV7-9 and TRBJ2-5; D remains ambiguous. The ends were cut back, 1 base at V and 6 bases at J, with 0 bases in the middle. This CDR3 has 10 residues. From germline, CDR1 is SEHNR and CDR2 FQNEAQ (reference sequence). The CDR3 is CASSLETQYF. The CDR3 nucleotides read TGTGCCAGCAGCTTAGAGACCCAGTACTTC.

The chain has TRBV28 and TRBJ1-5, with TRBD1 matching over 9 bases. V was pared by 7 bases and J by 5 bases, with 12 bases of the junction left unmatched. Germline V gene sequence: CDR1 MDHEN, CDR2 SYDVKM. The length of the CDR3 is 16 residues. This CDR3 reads CASTPPDWTGDQPQHF. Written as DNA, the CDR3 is TGTGCCAGCACCCCCCCCGATTGGACAGGGGATCAGCCCCAGCATTTT.

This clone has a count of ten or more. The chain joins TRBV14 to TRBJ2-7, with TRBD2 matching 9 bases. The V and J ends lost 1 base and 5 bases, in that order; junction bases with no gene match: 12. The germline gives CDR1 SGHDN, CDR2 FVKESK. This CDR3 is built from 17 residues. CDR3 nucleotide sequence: TGTGCCAGCAGCCAAGTTTTGCCAGCGGGGGGCCGGGACGAGCAGTACTTC. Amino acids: CASSQVLPAGGRDEQYF.

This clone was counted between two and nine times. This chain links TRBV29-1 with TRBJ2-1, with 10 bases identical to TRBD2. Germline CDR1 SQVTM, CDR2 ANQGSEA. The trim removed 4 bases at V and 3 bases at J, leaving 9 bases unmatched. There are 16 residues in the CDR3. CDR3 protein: CSVATFASGSYNEQFF. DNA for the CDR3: TGCAGCGTTGCGACGTTTGCTAGCGGGAGCTACAATGAGCAGTTCTTC.

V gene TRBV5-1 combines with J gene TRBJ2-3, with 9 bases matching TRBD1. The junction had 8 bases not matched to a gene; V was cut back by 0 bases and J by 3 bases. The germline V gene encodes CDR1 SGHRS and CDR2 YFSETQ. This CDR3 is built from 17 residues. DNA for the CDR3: TGCGCCAGCAGCTTGGCCACCGGGACAGGGTTAACAGATACGCAGTATTTT. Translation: CASSLATGTGLTDTQYF.